The clone carrying this T cell receptor (beta chain) was found many times. Time point meaning: pre-sensitization, week 0. As for treatment: therapeutic diphenylcyclopropenone sensitization with weekly scalp DPC. Unfractionated whole blood served as the source for total RNA extraction. The data belong to a study of human T cells and chemical hapten exposure. The CDR3 is 16 amino acids. Trimming stripped 4 bases from V and 3 bases from J, with 18 bases between. Per the germline V gene, CDR1 is MNHEY and CDR2 is SVGEGT. In the original workflow: Sample-level TCR yields exhibited a median of approximately 96,000, with a range of 23,224 to 690,600. TCRdb reanalysed the RACE reads using MiXCR and keeps one entry per CDR3 protein. These V and J calls are TCRdb output, not the study's own analysis. Altogether about 30,000 distinct CDR3 sequences are present, 10% being singletons, with the ten largest covering around a quarter.

This sample comprised whole blood, obtained in connection with sensitization to the hapten diphenylcyclopropenone (DPC). The chain combines TRBV6-2 or TRBV6-3 with TRBJ2-5; possibly TRBD1 or TRBD2 for D (5 bases each). The receptor was isolated from a man in his fifties with alopecia areata. Some clones in this sample may be carry-over from other donors' samples. The CDR3 is CASSSPLRDGKETQYF. The CDR3 DNA reads TGTGCCAGCAGTTCTCCCCTCCGGGACGGTAAAGAGACCCAGTACTTC.